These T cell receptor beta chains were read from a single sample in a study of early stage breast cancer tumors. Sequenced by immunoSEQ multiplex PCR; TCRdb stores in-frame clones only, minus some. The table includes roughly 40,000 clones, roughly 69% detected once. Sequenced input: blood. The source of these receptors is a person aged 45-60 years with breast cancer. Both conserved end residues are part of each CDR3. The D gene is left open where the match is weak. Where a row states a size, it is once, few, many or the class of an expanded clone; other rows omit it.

CDR3nt: TGTGCCAGCAGCCAAGAGGGGACAGGGGTTTACTATGGCTACACCTTC; CDR3aa: CASSQEGTGVYYGYTF; j_gene: TRBJ1-2; v_gene: TRBV14; d_gene: TRBD1; abundance: .
CDR3nt: TGTGCCAGCAGCTTAGGGGTTAGCGGGACCTCCCTAAATGAGCAGTTCTTC; CDR3aa: CASSLGVSGTSLNEQFF; j_gene: TRBJ2-1; v_gene: TRBV7-8; d_gene: TRBD2; abundance: .
CDR3nt: TGTGCCAGCTCACCCGACAGGGATTACAATGAGCAATTCTTC; CDR3aa: CASSPDRDYNEQFF; j_gene: TRBJ2-1; v_gene: TRBV18; d_gene: TRBD1; abundance: once
CDR3nt: TGTGCCAGCTCACCAAAGGACAGGGTTTCACCCCTCCACTTT; CDR3aa: CASSPKDRVSPLHF; j_gene: TRBJ1-6; v_gene: TRBV18; d_gene: TRBD1; abundance: few
CDR3nt: TGTGCCAGTAGTATAGGACAGGGTGACTACGAGCAGTACTTC; CDR3aa: CASSIGQGDYEQYF; j_gene: TRBJ2-7; v_gene: TRBV19; d_gene: TRBD1; abundance: .
CDR3nt: TGTGCCAGCAGCGGAAGAGGGACAGAAGAGACCCAGTACTTC; CDR3aa: CASSGRGTEETQYF; j_gene: TRBJ2-5; v_gene: TRBV11-2; d_gene: TRBD1; abundance: .
CDR3nt: TGCGCCAGCAGCTTGGAACAGGGCCAGGACAACACCATATATTTT; CDR3aa: CASSLEQGQDNTIYF; j_gene: TRBJ1-3; v_gene: TRBV5-1; d_gene: .; abundance: .
CDR3nt: TGTGCCACCAGCATTGGACTAGCGGGAGCGGGGGGCACAGATACGCAGTATTTT; CDR3aa: CATSIGLAGAGGTDTQYF; j_gene: TRBJ2-3; v_gene: TRBV15; d_gene: TRBD2; abundance: .
CDR3nt: TGTGCCTGGGATTCAGGCCGCATCTACACCGGGGAGCTGTTTTTT; CDR3aa: CAWDSGRIYTGELFF; j_gene: TRBJ2-2; v_gene: TRBV30; d_gene: .; abundance: .
CDR3nt: TGTGCCAGCAGCTCCAGGAGACTAGCGGAGAGTTACAATGAGCAGTTCTTC; CDR3aa: CASSSRRLAESYNEQFF; j_gene: TRBJ2-1; v_gene: TRBV11-2; d_gene: TRBD2; abundance: .
CDR3nt: TGCGCCAGCAGCCCCGCAGGGCAGAACTATGGCTACACCTTC; CDR3aa: CASSPAGQNYGYTF; j_gene: TRBJ1-2; v_gene: TRBV5-1; d_gene: .; abundance: .
CDR3nt: TGTGCCAGCAGTTACAGGGAAGAGGGCTCCTACAATGAGCAGTTCTTC; CDR3aa: CASSYREEGSYNEQFF; j_gene: TRBJ2-1; v_gene: TRBV5-4; d_gene: .; abundance: once
CDR3nt: TGTGCCAGCAGCTTCCACGGGGGGGGCACAGATACGCAGTATTTT; CDR3aa: CASSFHGGGTDTQYF; j_gene: TRBJ2-3; v_gene: TRBV7-2; d_gene: TRBD2; abundance: once
CDR3nt: TGCGCCAGCAGCCAACTAACGACTAGTTACAATGAGCAGTTCTTC; CDR3aa: CASSQLTTSYNEQFF; j_gene: TRBJ2-1; v_gene: TRBV4-1; d_gene: .; abundance: .
CDR3nt: TGTGCCAGCAGCTCCGGGACACATCCCACAGATACGCAGTATTTT; CDR3aa: CASSSGTHPTDTQYF; j_gene: TRBJ2-3; v_gene: TRBV5-4; d_gene: .; abundance: .
CDR3nt: TGTGCCAGCACGGACAGGGGGCGCGGGGAGCTGTTTTTT; CDR3aa: CASTDRGRGELFF; j_gene: TRBJ2-2; v_gene: TRBV6-5; d_gene: TRBD1; abundance: .
CDR3nt: TGTGCCAGCAGTTTGGCGGATGAAAAACTGTTTTTT; CDR3aa: CASSLADEKLFF; j_gene: TRBJ1-4; v_gene: TRBV6-6; d_gene: .; abundance: few
CDR3nt: TGCGCCGGCTCCGAGCGGGGTGAGAGTGGGACGCAGTATTTT; CDR3aa: CAGSERGESGTQYF; j_gene: TRBJ2-3; v_gene: TRBV5-1; d_gene: TRBD2; abundance: .
CDR3nt: TGTGCCAGCAGTGAACCCCAAGCAAGAAATGAGCAGTTCTTC; CDR3aa: CASSEPQARNEQFF; j_gene: TRBJ2-1; v_gene: TRBV25-1; d_gene: .; abundance: few
CDR3nt: TGTGCCAGCAGTTTCATCCGGGGTGCCCAAGAGACCCAGTACTTC; CDR3aa: CASSFIRGAQETQYF; j_gene: TRBJ2-5; v_gene: TRBV27; d_gene: .; abundance: .
CDR3nt: TGTGCCAGCAGTTATAGTACTAACTATGGCTACACCTTC; CDR3aa: CASSYSTNYGYTF; j_gene: TRBJ1-2; v_gene: TRBV6-5; d_gene: .; abundance: .
CDR3nt: TGTGCCAGCAGTTATGAGGTCTCCTCCTACAATGAGCAGTTCTTC; CDR3aa: CASSYEVSSYNEQFF; j_gene: TRBJ2-1; v_gene: TRBV27; d_gene: .; abundance: .
CDR3nt: TGTGCCAGCAGCTTAGACAGGGTGCCTGATGCTTTCTTT; CDR3aa: CASSLDRVPDAFF; j_gene: TRBJ1-1; v_gene: TRBV7-9; d_gene: .; abundance: .
CDR3nt: TGTGCCAGCAGCCAAGAACTAGCAACCGGGGAGACCCAGTACTTC; CDR3aa: CASSQELATGETQYF; j_gene: TRBJ2-5; v_gene: TRBV14; d_gene: .; abundance: few
CDR3nt: TGTGCCATCAGTGTCTCGGACAAAGAGACCCAGTACTTC; CDR3aa: CAISVSDKETQYF; j_gene: TRBJ2-5; v_gene: TRBV10-3; d_gene: .; abundance: .
CDR3nt: TGTGCCAGCAGCATGGAGCCGTTCGGGGAGACCCAGTACTTC; CDR3aa: CASSMEPFGETQYF; j_gene: TRBJ2-5; v_gene: TRBV5-4; d_gene: .; abundance: .
CDR3nt: TGTGCCAGCAGCTCCTTCTGGGGAGGGGCGGGGGAGCTGTTTTTT; CDR3aa: CASSSFWGGAGELFF; j_gene: TRBJ2-2; v_gene: TRBV11-2; d_gene: TRBD2; abundance: few
CDR3nt: TGTGCCAGCAGCTTAGGAACTAGCGGGTCTAGCACAGATACGCAGTATTTT; CDR3aa: CASSLGTSGSSTDTQYF; j_gene: TRBJ2-3; v_gene: TRBV7-9; d_gene: TRBD2; abundance: few
CDR3nt: TGCGCCAGCAGTCCCCGGGGTGGCACTGAAGCTTTCTTT; CDR3aa: CASSPRGGTEAFF; j_gene: TRBJ1-1; v_gene: TRBV5-1; d_gene: .; abundance: .
CDR3nt: TGTGCCAGCAGCTTAGCCTCCGGGACTTACACAGATACGCAGTATTTT; CDR3aa: CASSLASGTYTDTQYF; j_gene: TRBJ2-3; v_gene: TRBV11-2; d_gene: .; abundance: .
CDR3nt: TGCGCCAGCAGCCACCAGACAGGGACCTTATTGGGCTACACCTTC; CDR3aa: CASSHQTGTLLGYTF; j_gene: TRBJ1-2; v_gene: TRBV5-4; d_gene: TRBD1; abundance: .
CDR3nt: TGTGCCATCAGTGAGGAAAGCGGGAGTCCGTTCGCCTACGAGCAGTACTTC; CDR3aa: CAISEESGSPFAYEQYF; j_gene: TRBJ2-7; v_gene: TRBV10-3; d_gene: TRBD2; abundance: few
CDR3nt: TGTGCCAGTCGGGACAGGTCGAGCTCCTACGAGCAGTACTTC; CDR3aa: CASRDRSSSYEQYF; j_gene: TRBJ2-7; v_gene: TRBV19; d_gene: TRBD1; abundance: few
CDR3nt: TGTGCCAGCAGCCCCCGGGACTCAAACTACAATGAGCAGTTCTTC; CDR3aa: CASSPRDSNYNEQFF; j_gene: TRBJ2-1; v_gene: TRBV9; d_gene: .; abundance: .
CDR3nt: TGTGCCAGAAGCCAATCCGGGACAGGGGATGAAAAACTGTTTTTT; CDR3aa: CARSQSGTGDEKLFF; j_gene: TRBJ1-4; v_gene: TRBV5-3; d_gene: TRBD1; abundance: .
CDR3nt: TGCGCCAGCAGCCTCTCACTGCCCCACGAGCAGTACTTC; CDR3aa: CASSLSLPHEQYF; j_gene: TRBJ2-7; v_gene: TRBV5-1; d_gene: .; abundance: .
CDR3nt: TGTGCCAGCAGCTTGGACAGGGATGAGCAGTTCTTC; CDR3aa: CASSLDRDEQFF; j_gene: TRBJ2-1; v_gene: TRBV5-4; d_gene: .; abundance: .
CDR3nt: TGTGCCAGCGTGACTAGCCTCTCCTACAATGAGCAGTTCTTC; CDR3aa: CASVTSLSYNEQFF; j_gene: TRBJ2-1; v_gene: TRBV6-6; d_gene: TRBD2; abundance: .
CDR3nt: TGTGCCAGCAGCTTCCAAGCGGGGGGGACTCGGGATACGCAGTATTTT; CDR3aa: CASSFQAGGTRDTQYF; j_gene: TRBJ2-3; v_gene: TRBV9; d_gene: TRBD2; abundance: .
CDR3nt: TGCGCCAGCAAGGGGTCTAGCGGTGATTCTTACTACGAGCAGTACTTC; CDR3aa: CASKGSSGDSYYEQYF; j_gene: TRBJ2-7; v_gene: TRBV10-2; d_gene: TRBD2; abundance: .
CDR3nt: TGTGCCAGCAGTGAAGGAGGGACAGGGGGCCTCAATCAGCCCCAGCATTTT; CDR3aa: CASSEGGTGGLNQPQHF; j_gene: TRBJ1-5; v_gene: TRBV6-1; d_gene: TRBD1; abundance: few
CDR3nt: TGTGCCAGCAGCTTAAGCGCGAACACTGAAGCTTTCTTT; CDR3aa: CASSLSANTEAFF; j_gene: TRBJ1-1; v_gene: TRBV7-2; d_gene: .; abundance: .